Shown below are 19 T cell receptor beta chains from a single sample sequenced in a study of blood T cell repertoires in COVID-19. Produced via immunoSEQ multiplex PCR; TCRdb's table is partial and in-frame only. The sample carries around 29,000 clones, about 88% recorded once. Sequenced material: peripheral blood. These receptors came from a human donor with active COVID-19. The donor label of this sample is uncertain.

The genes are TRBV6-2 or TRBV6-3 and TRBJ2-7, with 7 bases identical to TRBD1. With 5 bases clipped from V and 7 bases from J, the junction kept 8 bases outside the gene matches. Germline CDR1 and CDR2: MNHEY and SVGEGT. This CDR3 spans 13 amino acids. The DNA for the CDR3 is TGTGCCAGCAGTCGAGCTGCAGGGGGAGAGCAGTACTTC. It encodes CASSRAAGGEQYF.

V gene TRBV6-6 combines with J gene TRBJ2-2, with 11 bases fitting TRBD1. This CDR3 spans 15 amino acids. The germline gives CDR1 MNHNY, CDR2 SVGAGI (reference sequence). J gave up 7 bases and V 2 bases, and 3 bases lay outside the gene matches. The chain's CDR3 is CASSYGTGGIGELFF. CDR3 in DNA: TGTGCCAGCAGTTACGGGACAGGGGGAATCGGGGAGCTGTTTTTT.

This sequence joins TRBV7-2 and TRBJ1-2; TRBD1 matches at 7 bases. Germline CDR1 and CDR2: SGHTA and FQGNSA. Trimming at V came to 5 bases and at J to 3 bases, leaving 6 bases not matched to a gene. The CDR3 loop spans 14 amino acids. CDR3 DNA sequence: TGTGCCAGCAGCCGGACAGGCCTAGACTATGGCTACACCTTC. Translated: CASSRTGLDYGYTF. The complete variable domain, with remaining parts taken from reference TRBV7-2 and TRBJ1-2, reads GAGVSQSPSNKVTEKGKDVELRCDPISGHTALYWYRQSLGQGLEFLIYFQGNSAPDKSGLPSDRFSAERTGGSVSTLTIQRTQQEDSAVYLCASSRTGLDYGYTFGSGTRLTVV.

The CDR3 reads CSVGNIDRGRTF. The CDR3 nucleotides are TGCAGCGTGGGGAACATTGACAGGGGTCGGACCTTC. V is TRBV29-1 and J is TRBJ1-2; 8 nucleotides match TRBD1. Germline V gene data show CDR1 as SQVTM and CDR2 as ANQGSEA. This CDR3 contains 12 residues. The trim removed 6 bases at V and 14 bases at J, leaving 14 bases unmatched.

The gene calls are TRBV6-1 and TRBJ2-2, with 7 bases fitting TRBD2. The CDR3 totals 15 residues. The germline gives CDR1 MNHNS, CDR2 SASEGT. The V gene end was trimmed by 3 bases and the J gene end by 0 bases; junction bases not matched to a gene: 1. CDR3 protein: CASSEAGANTGELFF. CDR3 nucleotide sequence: TGTGCCAGCAGTGAGGCGGGAGCGAACACCGGGGAGCTGTTTTTT.

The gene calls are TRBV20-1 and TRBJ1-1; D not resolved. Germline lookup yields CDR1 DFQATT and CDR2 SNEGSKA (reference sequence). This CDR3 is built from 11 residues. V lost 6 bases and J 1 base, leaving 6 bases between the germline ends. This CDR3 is CSAKRNTEAFF. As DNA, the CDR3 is TGCAGTGCAAAGAGGAACACTGAAGCTTTCTTT.

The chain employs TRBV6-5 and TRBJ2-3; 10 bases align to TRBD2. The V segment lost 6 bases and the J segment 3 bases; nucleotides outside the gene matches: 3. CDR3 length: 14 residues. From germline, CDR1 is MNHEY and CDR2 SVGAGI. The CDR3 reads CASRQRGGTDTQYF. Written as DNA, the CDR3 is TGTGCCAGCAGACAGCGGGGGGGGACAGATACGCAGTATTTT.

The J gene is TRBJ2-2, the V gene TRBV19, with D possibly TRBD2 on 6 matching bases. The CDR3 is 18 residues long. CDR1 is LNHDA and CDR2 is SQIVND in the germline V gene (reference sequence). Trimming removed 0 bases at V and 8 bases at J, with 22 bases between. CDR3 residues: CASSIDLRKGLPRGELFF. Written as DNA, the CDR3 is TGTGCCAGTAGTATAGACCTCCGTAAGGGACTCCCGAGGGGGGAGCTGTTTTTT.

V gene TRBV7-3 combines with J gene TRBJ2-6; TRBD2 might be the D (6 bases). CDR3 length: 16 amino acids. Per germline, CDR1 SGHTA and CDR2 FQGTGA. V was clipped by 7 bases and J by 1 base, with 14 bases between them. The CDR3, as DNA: TGTGCCAGCAAAGCTTATGCGGGGTCTGGGGCCAACGTCCTGACTTTC. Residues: CASKAYAGSGANVLTF.

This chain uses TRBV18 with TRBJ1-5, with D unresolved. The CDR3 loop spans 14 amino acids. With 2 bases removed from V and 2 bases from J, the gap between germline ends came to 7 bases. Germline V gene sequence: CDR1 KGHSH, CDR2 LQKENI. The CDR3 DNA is TGTGCCAGCTCACCAGCTGGAGGCAATCAGCCCCAGCATTTT. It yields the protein CASSPAGGNQPQHF.

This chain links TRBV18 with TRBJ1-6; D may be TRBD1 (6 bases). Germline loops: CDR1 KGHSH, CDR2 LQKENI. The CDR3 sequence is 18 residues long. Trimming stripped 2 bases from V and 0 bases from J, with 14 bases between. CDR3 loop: CASSPDRGNVSYNSPLHF. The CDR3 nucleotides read TGTGCCAGCTCACCAGATAGGGGGAATGTCTCCTATAATTCACCCCTCCACTTT. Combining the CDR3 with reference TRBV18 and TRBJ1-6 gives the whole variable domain NAGVMQNPRHLVRRRGQEARLRCSPMKGHSHVYWYRQLPEEGLKFMVYLQKENIIDESGMPKERFSAEFPKEGPSILRIQQVVRGDSAAYFCASSPDRGNVSYNSPLHFGNGTRLTVT.

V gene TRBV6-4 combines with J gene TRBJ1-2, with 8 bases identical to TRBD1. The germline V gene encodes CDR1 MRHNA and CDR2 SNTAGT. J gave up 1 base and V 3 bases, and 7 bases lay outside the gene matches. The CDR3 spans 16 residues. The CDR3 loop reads CASSELQGEGNYGYTF. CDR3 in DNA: TGTGCCAGCAGTGAGCTACAGGGGGAGGGTAACTATGGCTACACCTTC.

CDR3 in DNA: TGTGCCAGCAGTTTTGCGGGCACTGAAGCTTTCTTT. This gives the protein CASSFAGTEAFF. This rearrangement joins TRBV12-3 or TRBV12-4 to TRBJ1-1; no firm D call. V was trimmed by 3 bases and J by 4 bases, leaving 6 bases between them. The CDR3 extends over 12 amino acids.

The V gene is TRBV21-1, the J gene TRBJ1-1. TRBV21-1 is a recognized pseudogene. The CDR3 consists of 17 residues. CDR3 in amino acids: CASITHGGTFMNTEAFF. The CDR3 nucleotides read TGTGCCAGCATCACACATGGAGGGACGTTCATGAACACTGAAGCTTTCTTT.

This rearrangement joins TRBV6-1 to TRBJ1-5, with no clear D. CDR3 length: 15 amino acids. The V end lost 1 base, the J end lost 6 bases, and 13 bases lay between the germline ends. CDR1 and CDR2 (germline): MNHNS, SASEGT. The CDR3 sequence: CASSEDSWRSQPQHF. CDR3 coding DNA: TGTGCCAGCAGTGAAGATTCCTGGAGGTCTCAGCCCCAGCATTTT.

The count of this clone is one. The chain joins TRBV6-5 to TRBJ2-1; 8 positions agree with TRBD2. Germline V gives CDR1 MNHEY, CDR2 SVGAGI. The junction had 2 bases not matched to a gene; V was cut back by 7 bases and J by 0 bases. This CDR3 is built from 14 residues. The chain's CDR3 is CASTSGGSYNEQFF. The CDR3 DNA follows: TGTGCCAGCACAAGCGGGGGCTCCTACAATGAGCAGTTCTTC.

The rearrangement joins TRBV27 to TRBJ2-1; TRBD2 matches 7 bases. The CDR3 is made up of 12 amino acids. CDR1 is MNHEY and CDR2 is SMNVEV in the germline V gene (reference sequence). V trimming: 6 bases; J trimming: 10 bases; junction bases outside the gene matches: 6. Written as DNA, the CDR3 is TGTGCCAGCAGACCGAGCGGGGACGAGCAGTTCTTC. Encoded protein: CASRPSGDEQFF.

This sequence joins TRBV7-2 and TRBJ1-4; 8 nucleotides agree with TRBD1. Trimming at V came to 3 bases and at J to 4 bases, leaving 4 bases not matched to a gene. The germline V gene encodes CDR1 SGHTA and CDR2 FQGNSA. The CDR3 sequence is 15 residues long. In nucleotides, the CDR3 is TGTGCCAGCAGCTTGAACAGGGGGATTAATGAAAAACTGTTTTTT. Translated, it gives CASSLNRGINEKLFF.

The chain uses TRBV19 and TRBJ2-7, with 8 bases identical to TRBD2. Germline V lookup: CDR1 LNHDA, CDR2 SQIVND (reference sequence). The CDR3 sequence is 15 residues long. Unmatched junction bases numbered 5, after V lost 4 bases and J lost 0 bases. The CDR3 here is CASSSLRGVSYEQYF. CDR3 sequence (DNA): TGTGCCAGTAGTAGCTTGCGGGGGGTCTCCTACGAGCAGTACTTC.